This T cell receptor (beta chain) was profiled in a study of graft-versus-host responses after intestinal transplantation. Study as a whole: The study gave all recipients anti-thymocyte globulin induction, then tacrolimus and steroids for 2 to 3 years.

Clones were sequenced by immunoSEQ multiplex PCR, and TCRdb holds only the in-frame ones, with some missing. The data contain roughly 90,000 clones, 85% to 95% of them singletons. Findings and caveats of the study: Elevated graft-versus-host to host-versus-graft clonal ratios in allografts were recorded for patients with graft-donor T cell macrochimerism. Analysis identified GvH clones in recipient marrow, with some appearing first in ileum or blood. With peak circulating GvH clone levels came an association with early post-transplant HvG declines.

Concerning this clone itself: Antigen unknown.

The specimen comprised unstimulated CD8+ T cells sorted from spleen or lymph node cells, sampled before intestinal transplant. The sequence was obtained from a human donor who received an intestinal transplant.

This CDR3 reads CATSRDKDGTRLEIYEQYF. In nucleotides, the CDR3 is TGTGCCACCAGCAGAGATAAGGACGGGACGCGACTAGAAATCTACGAGCAGTACTTC. V gene TRBV15 combines with J gene TRBJ2-7; D possibly corresponds to TRBD2 (6 bases). This CDR3 is built from 19 residues. Germline CDR1 LNHNV, CDR2 YYDKDF (reference sequence). Trimming pared 0 bases from V and 3 bases from J, leaving 24 bases between.